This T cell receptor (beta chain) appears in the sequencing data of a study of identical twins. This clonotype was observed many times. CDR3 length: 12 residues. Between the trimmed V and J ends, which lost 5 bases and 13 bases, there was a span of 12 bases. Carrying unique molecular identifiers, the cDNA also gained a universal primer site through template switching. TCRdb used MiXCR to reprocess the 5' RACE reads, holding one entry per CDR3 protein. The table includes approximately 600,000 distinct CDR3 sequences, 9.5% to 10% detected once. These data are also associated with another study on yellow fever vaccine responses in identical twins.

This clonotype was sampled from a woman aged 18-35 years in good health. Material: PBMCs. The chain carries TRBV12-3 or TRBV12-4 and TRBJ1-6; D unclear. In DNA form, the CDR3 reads TGTGCCAGCAGTCCCGACCTGGGTCCCCTCCACTTT. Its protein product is CASSPDLGPLHF.